This T cell receptor (delta chain) was captured by sequencing in a study of gammadelta T cells in human blood (TCRdb year 2020). The method was RT-PCR. Sequencing was carried out with an Illumina MiSeq. TCRdb processed the public reads again with the CATT caller, after which rows with matching DNA were combined. Recorded for this sample are about 1,000 delta-chain clones; 6.5% of them occurred a single time. The top ten clonotypes cover roughly 9.2% of the sample. The junction shows trimming of 0 bases on V and 0 bases on J, plus 20 bases between the germline ends. From the cysteine through the phenylalanine, the CDR3 covers 19 amino acids. The retained sequence is limited to the CDR3, 57 bases, with the frame set at the first base. CDR1 TSWWSYY and CDR2 QGS were looked up in the germline V gene. This clone is identified as medium-sized (0.01 to 0.1%). The clone's antigen remains unknown. No much larger clone exists at a distance of one base, and base qualities are not known.

On the study overall, not on this receptor specifically: The study reported that microbial exposure appeared to drive polyclonal expansion of innate gamma-delta T cells immediately after birth.

Sequencing used non-Vgamma9Vdelta2 gamma-delta T cells from infant blood. The chain is encoded by TRDV1 joined to TRDJ1; a weak D assignment points to TRDD3 (6 bases agree). This clonotype originated in a human donor. This receptor has the CDR3 CALGELEGTGKMYTDKLIF. The DNA sequence is as follows: TGTGCTCTTGGGGAACTAGAGGGGACTGGGAAGATGTACACCGATAAACTCATCTTT.